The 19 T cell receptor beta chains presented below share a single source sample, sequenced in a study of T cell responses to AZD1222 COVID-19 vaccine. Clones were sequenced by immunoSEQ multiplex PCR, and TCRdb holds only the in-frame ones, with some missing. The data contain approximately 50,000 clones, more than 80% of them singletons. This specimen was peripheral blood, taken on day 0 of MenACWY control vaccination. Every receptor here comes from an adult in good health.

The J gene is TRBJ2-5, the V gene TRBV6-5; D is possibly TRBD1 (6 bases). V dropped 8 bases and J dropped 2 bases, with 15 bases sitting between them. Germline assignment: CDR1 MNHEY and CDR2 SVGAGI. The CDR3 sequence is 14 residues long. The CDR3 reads CASRDISPQETQYF. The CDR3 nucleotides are TGTGCCAGCCGGGACATCTCCCCACAAGAGACCCAGTACTTC.

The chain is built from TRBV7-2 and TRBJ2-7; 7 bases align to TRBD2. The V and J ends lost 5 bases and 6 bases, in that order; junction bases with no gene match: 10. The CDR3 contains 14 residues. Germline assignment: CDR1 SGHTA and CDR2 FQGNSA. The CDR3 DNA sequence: TGTGCCAGCAGCCGCGGACTAGGAGACGGCGAGCAGTACTTC. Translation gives CASSRGLGDGEQYF.

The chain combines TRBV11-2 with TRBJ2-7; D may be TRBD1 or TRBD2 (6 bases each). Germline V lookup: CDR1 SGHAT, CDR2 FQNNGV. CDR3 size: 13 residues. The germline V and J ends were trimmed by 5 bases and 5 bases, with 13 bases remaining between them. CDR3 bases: TGTGCCAGCAGCCCGATCGGGGGCAACGAGCAGTACTTC. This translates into CASSPIGGNEQYF.

DNA for the CDR3: TGTGCCAGCAGCCCTCGGACTAGGGGTGGCAATGAGCAGTTCTTC. As protein: CASSPRTRGGNEQFF. The chain uses TRBV7-9 and TRBJ2-1; 7 bases match TRBD2. The germline CDR1 and CDR2 sequences are SEHNR and FQNEAQ (reference sequence). This CDR3 has 15 residues. With 5 bases clipped from V and 6 bases from J, the junction kept 10 bases outside the gene matches.

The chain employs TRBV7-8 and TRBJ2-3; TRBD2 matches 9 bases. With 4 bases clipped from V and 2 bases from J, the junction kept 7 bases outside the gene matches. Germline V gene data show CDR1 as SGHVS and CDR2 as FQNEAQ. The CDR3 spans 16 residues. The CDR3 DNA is TGTGCCAGCAGCTACCTACAGGGACTAGCCACAGATACGCAGTATTTT. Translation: CASSYLQGLATDTQYF.

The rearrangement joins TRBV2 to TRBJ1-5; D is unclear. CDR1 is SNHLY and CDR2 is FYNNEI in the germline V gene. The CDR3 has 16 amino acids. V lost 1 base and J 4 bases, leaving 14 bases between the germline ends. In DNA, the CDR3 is TGTGCCAGCAGTGAAGGTCAGAAGGGCCTAAATCAGCCCCAGCATTTT. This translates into CASSEGQKGLNQPQHF.

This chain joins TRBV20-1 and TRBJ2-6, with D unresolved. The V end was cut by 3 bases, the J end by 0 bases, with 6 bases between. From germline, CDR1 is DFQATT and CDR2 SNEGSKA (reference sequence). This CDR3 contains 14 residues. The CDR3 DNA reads TGCAGTGCTAGTGAGCACTCTGGGGCCAACGTCCTGACTTTC. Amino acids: CSASEHSGANVLTF.

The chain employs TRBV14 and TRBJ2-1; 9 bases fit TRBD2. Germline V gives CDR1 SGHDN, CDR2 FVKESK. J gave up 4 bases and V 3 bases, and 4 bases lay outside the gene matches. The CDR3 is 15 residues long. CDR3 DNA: TGTGCCAGCAGCCAGTGGACTAGCGTTTACAATGAGCAGTTCTTC. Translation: CASSQWTSVYNEQFF.

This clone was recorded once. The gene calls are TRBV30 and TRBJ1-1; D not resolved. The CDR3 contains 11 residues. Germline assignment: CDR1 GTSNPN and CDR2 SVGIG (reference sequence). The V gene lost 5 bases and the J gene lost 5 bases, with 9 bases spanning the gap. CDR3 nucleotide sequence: TGTGCCTGGGCCCCTAAGACTGAAGCTTTCTTT. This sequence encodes CAWAPKTEAFF.

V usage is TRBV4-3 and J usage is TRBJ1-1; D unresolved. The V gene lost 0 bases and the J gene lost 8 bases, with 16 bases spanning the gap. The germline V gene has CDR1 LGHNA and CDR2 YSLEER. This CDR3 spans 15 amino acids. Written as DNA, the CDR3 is TGCGCCAGCAGCCAAGATCGGAGTTCGAGAAGCGAAGCTTTCTTT. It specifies CASSQDRSSRSEAFF.

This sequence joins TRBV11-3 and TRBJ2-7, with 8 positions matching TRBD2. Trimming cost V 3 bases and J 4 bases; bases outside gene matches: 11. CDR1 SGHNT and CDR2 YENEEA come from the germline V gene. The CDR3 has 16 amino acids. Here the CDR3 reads CASSFTAGGREYEQYF. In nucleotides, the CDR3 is TGTGCCAGCAGCTTCACCGCGGGAGGCAGGGAGTACGAGCAGTACTTC.

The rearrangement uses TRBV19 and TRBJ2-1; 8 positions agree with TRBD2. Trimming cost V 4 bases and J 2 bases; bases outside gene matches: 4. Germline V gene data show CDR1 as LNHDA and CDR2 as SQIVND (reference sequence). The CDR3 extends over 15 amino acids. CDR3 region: CASSTYSGTYNEQFF. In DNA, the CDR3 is TGTGCCAGTAGTACCTATAGCGGGACCTACAATGAGCAGTTCTTC.

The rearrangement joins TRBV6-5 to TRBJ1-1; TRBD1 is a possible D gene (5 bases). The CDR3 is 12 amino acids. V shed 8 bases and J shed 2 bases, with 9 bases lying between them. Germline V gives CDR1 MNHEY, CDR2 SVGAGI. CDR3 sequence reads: CASYQGNTEAFF. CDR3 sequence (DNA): TGTGCCAGCTATCAGGGAAACACTGAAGCTTTCTTT.

This CDR3 is CASSEQGSANEKLFF. The DNA of the CDR3 is TGTGCCAGCAGCGAACAGGGATCCGCTAATGAAAAACTGTTTTTT. The rearrangement joins TRBV7-2 to TRBJ1-4; weak D call: TRBD1 (6 bases). Trimming removed 5 bases at V and 3 bases at J, with 13 bases between. The CDR3 loop spans 15 amino acids. Germline V gene sequence: CDR1 SGHTA, CDR2 FQGNSA. The entire variable domain, with the rest obtained from reference TRBV7-2 and TRBJ1-4, is as follows: GAGVSQSPSNKVTEKGKDVELRCDPISGHTALYWYRQSLGQGLEFLIYFQGNSAPDKSGLPSDRFSAERTGGSVSTLTIQRTQQEDSAVYLCASSEQGSANEKLFFGSGTQLSVL.

The CDR3 DNA is TGTGCCAGCAGCCATACAAGTTCGAACAGGCAGTTCTTC. Amino acid sequence: CASSHTSSNRQFF. The chain uses TRBV3-1 (or the pseudogene TRBV3-2) and TRBJ2-1; D gene uncertain. The CDR3 totals 13 residues. Germline V CDR1 and CDR2: LGHDT, YNNKEL (reference sequence). The V end was cut by 3 bases, the J end by 12 bases, with 15 bases between.

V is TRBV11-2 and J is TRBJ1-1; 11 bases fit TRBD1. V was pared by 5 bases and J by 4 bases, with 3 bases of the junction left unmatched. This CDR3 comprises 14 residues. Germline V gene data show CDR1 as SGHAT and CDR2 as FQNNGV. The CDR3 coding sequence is TGTGCCAGCAGCACGGGACAGGGGGGCACTGAAGCTTTCTTT. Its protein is CASSTGQGGTEAFF.

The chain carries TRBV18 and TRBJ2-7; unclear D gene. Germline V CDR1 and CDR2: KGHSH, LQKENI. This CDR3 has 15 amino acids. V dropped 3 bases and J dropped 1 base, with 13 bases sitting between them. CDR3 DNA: TGTGCCAGCTCACCTAAATCCGGACCTTCCTACGAGCAGTACTTC. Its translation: CASSPKSGPSYEQYF. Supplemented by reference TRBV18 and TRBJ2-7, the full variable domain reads NAGVMQNPRHLVRRRGQEARLRCSPMKGHSHVYWYRQLPEEGLKFMVYLQKENIIDESGMPKERFSAEFPKEGPSILRIQQVVRGDSAAYFCASSPKSGPSYEQYFGPGTRLTVT.

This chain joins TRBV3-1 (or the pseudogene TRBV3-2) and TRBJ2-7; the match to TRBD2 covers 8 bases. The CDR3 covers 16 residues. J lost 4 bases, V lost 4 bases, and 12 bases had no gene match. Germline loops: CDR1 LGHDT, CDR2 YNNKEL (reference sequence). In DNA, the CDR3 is TGTGCCAGCAGCCGGACGGGGACTAGGGGGGCTTACGAGCAGTACTTC. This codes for CASSRTGTRGAYEQYF.

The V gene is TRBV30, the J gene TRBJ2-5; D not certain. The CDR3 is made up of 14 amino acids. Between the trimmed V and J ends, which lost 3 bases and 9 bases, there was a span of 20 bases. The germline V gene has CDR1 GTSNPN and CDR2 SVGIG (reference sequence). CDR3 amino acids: CAWSAIGGSEAQYF. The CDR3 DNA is TGTGCCTGGAGCGCGATCGGCGGCTCTGAGGCCCAGTACTTC.